This is a list of T cell receptor beta chains from one sample in a study of T cell repertoires in cytomegalovirus infection. TCRdb recomputed calls from the reads with MiXCR, one row per CDR3 protein. The sample has nearly 650,000 distinct CDR3 sequences; 24% are singletons. The sample taken for sequencing was CD8+ T cells from PBMCs. Receptors originate from a human donor in good health (CMV status not recorded). Some clones in this sample may be carry-over from other donors' samples. CDR3s include the opening cysteine and the closing phenylalanine or tryptophan. D genes are given only for firm matches. A clone size is listed for some rows: how often the clone was seen (once, few, many), or a class if it is expanded.

V	J	size	D	DNA	CDR3
TRBV7-2	TRBJ1-2	many	NA	TGTGCCAGCAGCCCCGGGACGATGAGCGGCTACACCTTC	CASSPGTMSGYTF
TRBV7-9	TRBJ1-6	many	NA	TGTGCCAGCAGCTTAGTTGACCCGGGGGCCCTCCACTTT	CASSLVDPGALHF
TRBV14	TRBJ1-6	few	NA	TGTGCCAGCAGCCTTTGGGGGGGGCTCAATTCACCCCTCCACTTT	CASSLWGGLNSPLHF
TRBV5-5	TRBJ2-7	NA	TRBD2	TGTGCCAGCAGCTTGTGGACTAGCGGGGCGTCCTACGAGCAGTACTTC	CASSLWTSGASYEQYF
TRBV25-1	TRBJ2-3	few	NA	TGTGCCAGCAGTGAAAGACGCGGCACAGATACGCAGTATTTT	CASSERRGTDTQYF
TRBV6-2/TRBV6-3	TRBJ2-5	many	TRBD2	TGTGCCAGCAGTTCCATAGCGGGGGGCCCAGGGACCCAGTACTTC	CASSSIAGGPGTQYF
TRBV5-1	TRBJ2-3	NA	NA	TGCGCCAGCAGCTTGGCGGGTTTGGATACGCAGTATTTT	CASSLAGLDTQYF
TRBV15	TRBJ1-1	NA	NA	TGTGCCACCAGCCCCGACCGGGGGGGCGGGACTGAAGCTTTCTTT	CATSPDRGGGTEAFF
TRBV7-6	TRBJ1-1	NA	NA	TGTGCCAGCAGCAAGGGTTCTGAAGCTTTCTTT	CASSKGSEAFF
TRBV6-1	TRBJ2-1	NA	NA	TGTGCCACAGGGCAAGCGGATTACAATGAGCAGTTCTTC	CATGQADYNEQFF
TRBV28	TRBJ1-6	many	NA	TGTGCCAGCAGTCGGGATTCACCCCTCCACTTT	CASSRDSPLHF
TRBV20-1	TRBJ2-1	NA	TRBD1	TGCAGTGCAGAACAGGGGGCTCGGGTAAATGAGCAGTTCTTC	CSAEQGARVNEQFF
TRBV6-6	TRBJ1-2	NA	NA	TGTGCCAGCAAGGGTCCCCAATCGGGACACAATGGCTACACCTTC	CASKGPQSGHNGYTF
TRBV19	TRBJ2-7	NA	TRBD2	TGTGCCAGTCAAGAAGAGACTAGCGGGGTCTACGAGCAGTACTTC	CASQEETSGVYEQYF
TRBV7-2	TRBJ1-2	many	TRBD1	TGTGCCAGCAGCCCCGGACAGGGCGTTGGTGGCTACACCTTC	CASSPGQGVGGYTF
TRBV27	TRBJ2-3	many	TRBD1	TGTGCCAGCAGCCCGACAGGGGGTGCGGGTAGGGAGGATACGCAGTATTTT	CASSPTGGAGREDTQYF
TRBV20-1	TRBJ1-5	NA	NA	TGCAGTGCTAGAGTTTATGGCTTGATGACTCGGGGCAATCAGCCCCAGCATTTT	CSARVYGLMTRGNQPQHF
TRBV5-6	TRBJ2-1	NA	NA	TGTGCCAGCAGCTTCCGGGACATCATAAGCTCCTACAATGAGCAGTTCTTC	CASSFRDIISSYNEQFF
TRBV19	TRBJ1-1	many	NA	TGTGCCAGTAGTGCAGATCGAGGACTGGACACTGAAGCTTTCTTT	CASSADRGLDTEAFF
TRBV29-1	TRBJ1-1	NA	NA	TGCAGCGTTCCAGTAGGGAACACTGAAGCTTTCTTT	CSVPVGNTEAFF
TRBV20-1	TRBJ2-5	NA	TRBD2	TGCAGTGCTAGAGACTTACTAGCGGGGGAACAAGAGACCCAGTACTTC	CSARDLLAGEQETQYF
TRBV9	TRBJ1-1	NA	NA	TGTGCCAGCAGTGTGGTTCTGAACACTGAAGCTTTCTTT	CASSVVLNTEAFF
TRBV15	TRBJ1-1	NA	NA	TGTGCCACCAGTGAAGTGGTCGAACGGACGAACACTGAAGCTTTCTTT	CATSEVVERTNTEAFF
TRBV7-3	TRBJ2-1	many	TRBD1	TGTGCCAGCAGTGGTACAGGGGGCTCCTACAATGAGCAGTTCTTC	CASSGTGGSYNEQFF
TRBV28	TRBJ2-2	few	NA	TGTGCCAGCACCCCCGGGCACGCGAACACCGGGGAGCTGTTTTTT	CASTPGHANTGELFF
TRBV28	TRBJ1-1	NA	NA	TGTGCTACCTCGACCGGGAGGGAAGCTTTCTTT	CATSTGREAFF
TRBV7-6	TRBJ1-1	NA	NA	TGTTCCAGCAGCTTAGGTTTGGGGACTGAAGCTTTCTTT	CSSSLGLGTEAFF
TRBV4-1	TRBJ2-1	few	NA	TGCGCCAGCAGCCAAGTGCTTTTAACGATCCGAAATGAGCAGTTCTTC	CASSQVLLTIRNEQFF
TRBV12-3/TRBV12-4	TRBJ2-5	NA	TRBD2	TGTGCCGGCACCCAGGGAGGGCACCTAGGGGAGACCCAGTACTTC	CAGTQGGHLGETQYF
TRBV28	TRBJ2-5	many	NA	TGTGCCAGCAGTTTAGGGTACAGGGTCAAAGAGACCCAGTACTTC	CASSLGYRVKETQYF
TRBV6-2/TRBV6-3	TRBJ2-1	NA	TRBD1	TGTGCCAGCAGTTACCCGACAGGGGGGAGAAATGAGCAGTTCTTC	CASSYPTGGRNEQFF
TRBV7-2	TRBJ2-3	many	NA	TGTGCCAGCGGACCCCCTGACCTGCGGGGCACAGATACGCAGTATTTT	CASGPPDLRGTDTQYF
TRBV7-9	TRBJ1-5	many	NA	TGTGCCAGCAGCTTAGGGACAATACAGCCCCAGCATTTT	CASSLGTIQPQHF
TRBV6-8	TRBJ1-2	few	NA	TGTGCCAGCAGTTACGTAGGCAACTATGGCTACACCTTC	CASSYVGNYGYTF
TRBV6-5	TRBJ2-3	few	TRBD2	TGTGCCAGCAGTTCCTTGAGAGGCGGGGGGACCACAGATACGCAGTATTTT	CASSSLRGGGTTDTQYF
TRBV5-6	TRBJ2-7	NA	NA	TGTGCCAGCAGCTCGGCCCTTAGTCTCGAGCAGTACTTC	CASSSALSLEQYF
TRBV27	TRBJ1-5	few	NA	TGTGCCAGCAGTTTTGGGGGAAAGGCACAGCCCCAGCATTTT	CASSFGGKAQPQHF
TRBV10-3	TRBJ1-2	many	TRBD1	TGTGCCATCAGTGAGTCAGGGGGCGATGGCTACACCTTC	CAISESGGDGYTF
TRBV7-9	TRBJ2-5	NA	NA	TGTGCCAGCAGCTTATGGGAACAGGGTGACCAAGAGACCCAGTACTTC	CASSLWEQGDQETQYF
TRBV20-1	TRBJ1-2	once	TRBD1	TGCAGTGTCACGGACAGGGGGTTTTGGGGCTACACCTTC	CSVTDRGFWGYTF
TRBV14	TRBJ1-3	few	NA	TGTGCCAGCAGCCGCGGGGGAAACACCATATATTTT	CASSRGGNTIYF